The TCR beta chain described here comes from a study of identifying expanded T cells in peripheral blood. Study-level findings and limits: Differentially abundant clones: about 1.1 between replicates, about 15 at around 14 days, more than 18 at four. Across healthy donors, higher total template counts meant significantly greater approximately 2-week count variance.

Details on this clone: What it binds is not known.

The data were produced by immunoSEQ multiplex PCR, yet TCRdb's version contains in-frame clones alone and is incomplete. The repertoire holds 120,000 or so clones, with around 84% as singletons. Healthy donors had no documented immune events, such as infections, while sampled. This CDR3 has 14 amino acids. Germline loops: CDR1 LNHNV, CDR2 YYDKDF (reference sequence). V was pared by 1 base and J by 5 bases, with 0 bases of the junction left unmatched. The sequenced sample was blood. The chain has TRBV15 and TRBJ1-5, with TRBD1 matching 9 bases. The clonotype was recovered from a person between 18 and 70 years old in good health. CDR3 sequence reads: CATSRGQGDQPQHF. The CDR3 DNA reads as TGTGCCACCAGCAGAGGACAGGGGGATCAGCCCCAGCATTTT.